What follows describes a single T cell receptor beta chain. Germline V gives CDR1 MNHEY, CDR2 SVGAGI. The CDR3 sequence is 16 residues long. V trimming: 4 bases; J trimming: 0 bases; junction bases outside the gene matches: 4. The record originates from a study of blood T cell repertoires in COVID-19. Across the whole study: Samples of COVID-19 (acute and convalescent) were obtained from the United States, Italy and Spain. T cells, B-cell-depleted T cells, or PBMCs provided the cDNA or gDNA that served as material.

Original processing methods: Quantification of nucleated cells was approximated via reference gene primer amplification. Here immunoSEQ multiplex PCR was the method, and the copy in TCRdb shows in-frame clones only, minus some. The DNA gave D and trimming, while V, J and clone size come from that table. The profile shows about 200,000 clones, roughly four fifths of them singletons. This sequence joins TRBV6-5 and TRBJ2-7, with 12 bases aligning to TRBD2. This TCR came from a woman between 50 and 59 years old with active or convalescent COVID-19. Source material: peripheral blood. CDR3 DNA: TGTGCCAGCAGTTCTGGACTAGCGGGACTCTCCTACGAGCAGTACTTC. Residues: CASSSGLAGLSYEQYF.